This entry describes one TCR beta chain. The data originate from a study of blood T cell repertoires in COVID-19. Study-level information: Both acute and convalescent COVID-19 samples were obtained from the United States, Italy and Spain.

The CDR3 is made up of 14 amino acids. The V gene lost 3 bases and the J gene lost 4 bases, with 12 bases spanning the gap. Germline V CDR1 and CDR2: LGHNA, YNFKEQ. Allocation to cohorts depended on clinical history reported by the participants. Two negative PCRs, clearance, or symptom resolution were required of recovered Cohort 3 donors. How the authors handled the data: Amplification of reference gene primers provided the estimated nucleated cell counts. Sequencing was performed with immunoSEQ multiplex PCR; in TCRdb, only in-frame clones are kept and a portion is missing. V, J and clone size are taken as reported in that table, and D and trimming were inferred from the DNA itself. The data show 150,000 to 200,000 clones, around 82% seen once.

The clonotype comes from a man in his forties or fifties who had recovered from COVID-19. This chain joins TRBV4-2 and TRBJ1-1, with D perhaps TRBD1 (5 bases). Sequencing was done on a sample of PBMCs or T cells enriched from blood (not recorded which). The CDR3 DNA reads TGTGCCAGCAGCCACAACCAGGGAAGCACTGAAGCTTTCTTT. It yields the protein CASSHNQGSTEAFF.